This T cell receptor (beta chain) was sequenced for a study of chemoradiotherapy in HPV16-positive cancers. Repeated repertoire sampling spanned the course of chemoradiotherapy. The study's findings and limits: In HPV16-positive patients, HPV-responsive T-cell expansion tracked better recurrence-free survival. Candidate HPV-specific clones and E7-related TCR motifs grew in tumor during treatment.

Note on this clone: Its antigen is still unknown.

The CDR3 is made up of 13 amino acids. Trimming cost V 0 bases and J 6 bases, with 5 bases left between them. Germline assignment: CDR1 LGHNA and CDR2 YNFKEQ. TCRdb keeps only in-frame clones here, not all; method: immunoSEQ multiplex PCR. The sample holds 45,000 to 60,000 clones, around 90% seen once. The material was blood, obtained from a patient who underwent chemoradiotherapy. This clonotype was sampled from a human donor with HPV-associated anogenital cancer. The chain carries TRBV4-2 and TRBJ2-2; D not certain. In DNA, the CDR3 is TGTGCCAGCAGCCAAGATAACGCCGGGGAGCTGTTTTTT. This gives the protein CASSQDNAGELFF.